What follows are 24 T cell receptor beta chains derived from one specimen sequenced in a study of blood T cell repertoires in COVID-19. Some clones are missing from TCRdb's copy, which holds only in-frame ones; the method was immunoSEQ multiplex PCR. The sample records 150,000 to 200,000 clones, over 75% being singletons. Material: peripheral blood. These TCRs come from a man aged 55 to 70 who had recovered from COVID-19.

This clone has a handful of counts. The chain is built from TRBV19 and TRBJ1-5, with 9 bases matching TRBD1. CDR3 length equals 13 residues. Trimming cost V 5 bases and J 5 bases; bases outside gene matches: 1. Looked up from germline, CDR1 is LNHDA and CDR2 is SQIVND (reference sequence). The CDR3 spells CASSRQGDQPQHF. Written as DNA, the CDR3 is TGTGCCAGTAGTCGACAGGGGGATCAGCCCCAGCATTTT. Full variable domain (missing parts from reference TRBV19 and TRBJ1-5): DGGITQSPKYLFRKEGQNVTLSCEQNLNHDAMYWYRQDPGQGLRLIYYSQIVNDFQKGDIAEGYSVSREKKESFPLTVTSAQKNPTAFYLCASSRQGDQPQHFGDGTRLSIL.

The chain employs TRBV27 and TRBJ1-2; weak D call: TRBD1 (6 bases). The ends were cut back, 2 bases at V and 8 bases at J, with 9 bases in the middle. CDR1 is MNHEY, CDR2 SMNVEV, per germline (reference sequence). The CDR3 length is 12 residues. The CDR3 bases are TGTGCCAGCAGTTTAACAGGGAAAGGCTACACCTTC. It is translated as CASSLTGKGYTF.

The CDR3 loop reads CASSHRGRSQPQHF. The CDR3 bases are TGTGCCAGCTCACACAGGGGGCGAAGTCAGCCCCAGCATTTT. This rearrangement joins TRBV19 to TRBJ1-5; TRBD1 matches 9 bases. The V segment lost 9 bases and the J segment 6 bases; nucleotides outside the gene matches: 9. The germline V gene encodes CDR1 LNHDA and CDR2 SQIVND (reference sequence). This CDR3 spans 14 amino acids. The full variable domain, with the rest looked up from reference TRBV19 and TRBJ1-5, is DGGITQSPKYLFRKEGQNVTLSCEQNLNHDAMYWYRQDPGQGLRLIYYSQIVNDFQKGDIAEGYSVSREKKESFPLTVTSAQKNPTAFYLCASSHRGRSQPQHFGDGTRLSIL.

CDR3 amino acids: CASSQELSGNTEAFF. Here the CDR3 DNA reads TGTGCCAGCAGCCAAGAGTTAAGCGGCAACACTGAAGCTTTCTTT. The chain is built from TRBV4-2 and TRBJ1-1, with D uncertain. The CDR3 runs 15 residues. Trimming took 0 bases from V and 2 from J, leaving 10 bases between them. The germline V gene encodes CDR1 LGHNA and CDR2 YNFKEQ.

This sequence joins TRBV7-8 and TRBJ2-7; D might be TRBD1 (5 bases). Trimming removed 7 bases at V and 2 bases at J, with 21 bases between. There are 16 residues in the CDR3. Germline CDR1 is SGHVS and CDR2 is FQNEAQ. The CDR3 DNA follows: TGTGCCAGCACCCGCAACCAGGGAACTTCCGCCTACGAGCAGTACTTC. It encodes CASTRNQGTSAYEQYF.

This chain joins TRBV7-2 and TRBJ2-5; TRBD2 is a possible D gene (6 bases). The length of the CDR3 is 19 residues. The V and J ends lost 1 base and 1 base respectively, with 22 bases between them. The V gene's germline CDR1 is SGHTA and CDR2 FQGNSA. The CDR3 is CASSLGFDPPRRGQETQYF. DNA for the CDR3: TGTGCCAGCAGCTTAGGTTTTGATCCACCGCGGCGGGGCCAAGAGACCCAGTACTTC. The full variable domain, its missing parts supplied by reference TRBV7-2 and TRBJ2-5, is GAGVSQSPSNKVTEKGKDVELRCDPISGHTALYWYRQSLGQGLEFLIYFQGNSAPDKSGLPSDRFSAERTGGSVSTLTIQRTQQEDSAVYLCASSLGFDPPRRGQETQYFGPGTRLLVL.

CDR3 DNA: TGTGCCAGTAGTCACCGCTTAGACAGCTTAGGTAATTCACCCCTCCACTTT. It translates to CASSHRLDSLGNSPLHF. The gene calls are TRBV19 and TRBJ1-6, with D perhaps matching TRBD1 (5 bases). The germline V gene encodes CDR1 LNHDA and CDR2 SQIVND (reference sequence). Trimming removed 5 bases from V and 6 bases from J, with 20 bases in between. This CDR3 has 17 residues.

This chain uses TRBV6-5 with TRBJ2-7; 7 bases align to TRBD2. CDR1 and CDR2 (germline): MNHEY, SVGAGI. The CDR3 consists of 15 residues. V shed 6 bases and J 2 bases; nucleotides not matched to a gene: 10. Here the CDR3 reads CASRARGVSPYEQYF. The CDR3, as DNA: TGTGCCAGCAGGGCCCGGGGGGTCAGCCCCTACGAGCAGTACTTC.

The V and J genes are TRBV5-1 and TRBJ1-3, with D possibly TRBD1 on 6 matching bases. The CDR3 spans 18 residues. Trimming took off 4 bases at V and 3 bases at J, with 23 bases between the two ends. The germline CDR1 and CDR2 sequences are SGHRS and YFSETQ. CDR3 in amino acids: CASSLTGSGGRFGNTIYF. CDR3 DNA: TGCGCCAGCAGCCTCACAGGGTCTGGGGGCCGTTTTGGAAACACCATATATTTT.

This clone was seen once. The identical CDR3 is also encoded by other nucleotide sequences in the sample. CDR3 sequence reads: CASSIVYNQPQHF. CDR3 coding DNA: TGTGCCAGTAGTATAGTATATAATCAGCCCCAGCATTTT. The chain recombines TRBV19 with TRBJ1-5; no reliable D call. V was clipped by 1 base and J by 4 bases, with 5 bases between them. Germline-derived CDR1 and CDR2 are LNHDA and SQIVND (reference sequence). This CDR3 is 13 amino acids long.

This rearrangement joins TRBV20-1 to TRBJ2-1; no clear D gene. The CDR3 has 13 amino acids. In germline, CDR1 is DFQATT, CDR2 SNEGSKA (reference sequence). V gave up 3 bases and J gave up 7 bases, with 13 bases separating them. The CDR3 loop reads CSASVPVWNEQFF. CDR3 bases: TGCAGTGCTAGTGTACCGGTTTGGAATGAGCAGTTCTTC.

The chain links TRBV7-9 to TRBJ2-3, with no clear D. V lost 4 bases and J lost 1, with 6 bases in between. This CDR3 region has 13 residues. The V gene's germline CDR1 is SEHNR and CDR2 FQNEAQ (reference sequence). Here the CDR3 reads CASSYLRTDTQYF. In DNA, the CDR3 is TGTGCCAGCAGCTATCTTCGCACAGATACGCAGTATTTT.

V and J are TRBV11-3 and TRBJ1-1; 7 bases are shared with TRBD1. V lost 1 base and J lost 4; bases outside the gene matches: 0. The CDR3 consists of 13 residues. The V gene's germline CDR1 is SGHNT and CDR2 YENEEA. The CDR3 sequence: CASSLAGGTEAFF. The CDR3 DNA follows: TGTGCCAGCAGCTTAGCAGGGGGCACTGAAGCTTTCTTT.

V gene TRBV3-1 (or the pseudogene TRBV3-2) combines with J gene TRBJ2-4; 8 nucleotides agree with TRBD2. This CDR3 comprises 19 residues. After removal of 1 base from V and 0 bases from J, the junction contained 11 bases not matched to a gene. Germline loops: CDR1 LGHDT, CDR2 YNNKEL (reference sequence). This chain's CDR3 is CASSQASRGGQEAKNIQYF. DNA of the CDR3: TGTGCCAGCAGCCAAGCGTCTCGGGGGGGCCAAGAAGCCAAAAACATTCAGTACTTC.

The chain carries TRBV7-2 and TRBJ2-3; D is undetermined. The V end lost 5 bases, the J end lost 8 bases, and 11 bases lay between the germline ends. CDR3 length equals 12 residues. Germline CDR1 and CDR2: SGHTA and FQGNSA. In DNA form, the CDR3 reads TGTGCCAGCAGCGGGCAAGTGGGTACGCAGTATTTT. This codes for CASSGQVGTQYF.

The V gene is TRBV7-2, the J gene TRBJ1-2; weak D call: TRBD1 (6 bases). The CDR3 length is 14 residues. V lost 5 bases and J lost 4, with 14 bases in between. Per germline, CDR1 SGHTA and CDR2 FQGNSA. The CDR3 sequence: CASSEGGGSYGYTF. The CDR3, as DNA: TGTGCCAGCAGCGAAGGCGGGGGCTCCTATGGCTACACCTTC.

This clone was seen more than once but under ten times. J is TRBJ1-5 and V is TRBV5-1; no firm D call. The V gene lost 4 bases and the J gene lost 5 bases, with 13 bases spanning the gap. The CDR3 loop spans 14 amino acids. Germline V gene lookup returns CDR1 SGHRS and CDR2 YFSETQ. The CDR3 region has the DNA TGCGCCAGCAGCCCGGTTAGCGGCGATCAGCCCCAGCATTTT. Protein product: CASSPVSGDQPQHF.

In this sample, this clone turned up many times. The chain links TRBV4-1 to TRBJ2-1, with D unclear. CDR1 and CDR2 from the germline V gene are MGHRA and YSYEKL. The CDR3 is 12 residues long. V was trimmed by 0 bases and J by 6 bases, leaving 3 bases between them. CDR3 loop: CASSQDINEQFF. The CDR3 nucleotides are TGCGCCAGCAGCCAAGATATCAATGAGCAGTTCTTC.

This CDR3 is CASSYRFTNSYEQYF. The CDR3 DNA follows: TGTGCCAGCAGTTACAGGTTCACTAACTCCTACGAGCAGTACTTC. The rearrangement joins TRBV6-5 to TRBJ2-7; D call uncertain. There are 15 residues in the CDR3. Trimming removed 2 bases from V and 0 bases from J, with 11 bases in between. CDR1 is MNHEY and CDR2 is SVGAGI in the germline V gene.

This clone was seen once. The CDR3 loop reads CASSPTSAGETQYF. The CDR3 DNA is TGTGCCAGCAGCCCGACTAGCGCGGGGGAGACCCAGTACTTC. This rearrangement joins TRBV3-1 (or the pseudogene TRBV3-2) to TRBJ2-5, with 8 bases matching TRBD2. Trimming removed 4 bases from V and 5 bases from J; junction bases left unmatched: 6. From germline, CDR1 is LGHDT and CDR2 YNNKEL (reference sequence). CDR3 size: 14 residues.

The chain uses TRBV19 and TRBJ2-1; D is perhaps TRBD1 (5 bases). Trimming shortened V by 5 bases and J by 8 bases, and 16 bases separated the two germline ends. The germline V gene has CDR1 LNHDA and CDR2 SQIVND (reference sequence). This CDR3 has 14 residues. The CDR3 region is CASSGPLTGDEQFF. Here the CDR3 DNA reads TGTGCCAGTAGTGGACCATTAACAGGCGATGAGCAGTTCTTC.

J is TRBJ2-1 and V is TRBV7-3, with TRBD2 matching 8 bases. V lost 5 bases to trimming and J lost 8 bases; unmatched junction nucleotides: 8. CDR1 SGHTA and CDR2 FQGTGA come from the germline V gene. The CDR3 length is 14 residues. As DNA, the CDR3 is TGTGCCAGCAGCCTCTCGGGGGGGCAGTATGAGCAGTTCTTC. This encodes CASSLSGGQYEQFF.

About this clone itself: This sample includes further DNA sequences coding for the same CDR3. V and J are TRBV6-2 or TRBV6-3 and TRBJ2-1; 9 nucleotides line up with TRBD1. The V gene end was trimmed by 5 bases and the J gene end by 5 bases; junction bases not matched to a gene: 4. Germline V gives CDR1 MNHEY, CDR2 SVGEGT. There are 14 residues in the CDR3. The CDR3 nucleotides read TGTGCCAGCAGTCTACAGGGGGCACACAATGAGCAGTTCTTC. Translation: CASSLQGAHNEQFF.

V gene TRBV6-5 combines with J gene TRBJ2-7; D is undetermined. The germline gives CDR1 MNHEY, CDR2 SVGAGI. Trimming left V 7 bases short and J 6 bases short, with 16 bases between. The CDR3 is made up of 13 amino acids. As DNA, the CDR3 is TGTGCCAGCACTAGGCCGGGTCAGATCGAGCAGTACTTC. This translates into CASTRPGQIEQYF.